This TCR beta chain was identified in a study of tumor-infiltrating lymphocytes in oesophageal squamous cell carcinoma. Using its own MiXCR run on the PCR reads, TCRdb lists one record per CDR3 protein. The sample records approximately 10,000 distinct CDR3 sequences, around 50% being singletons. In germline, CDR1 is SGHTA, CDR2 FQGNSA. The CDR3 consists of 15 residues. Trimming at V came to 5 bases and at J to 5 bases, leaving 4 bases not matched to a gene. This clonotype originated in a male donor with esophageal squamous cell carcinoma. The V gene is TRBV7-2, the J gene TRBJ2-5; 14 bases match TRBD2. Sample: esophageal tumor tissue. CDR3 loop: CASSPTSGRAETQYF. The CDR3 region has the DNA TGTGCCAGCAGCCCGACTAGCGGGAGGGCGGAGACCCAGTACTTC.